This passage covers 16 T cell receptor beta chains from one sample sequenced in a study of beta chain features in type 1 diabetes. Notes on the study in general: TCRB CDR3s from Type 1 diabetes patients were moderately but significantly shorter in all four CD4+ subsets.

Every bit of the isolated RNA underwent reverse transcription, so sequencing read expressed TCRB transcripts. Assay used: immunoSEQ multiplex PCR; TCRdb lists only in-frame clones, some missing. The top ten clones hold more than 0.09% of a sample with 600,000 or so clones, around 12% of them seen once. These receptors' antigens are unknown. Sequencing used naive CD4+ T cells from blood. These TCRs come from a man in his thirties or forties with type 1 diabetes.

In its sample, this clone was seen a few times. The CDR3, as DNA: TGTGCCAGCATCTCGGACAGTCAGAGGGAGCAGTACTTC. It is translated as CASISDSQREQYF. This chain uses TRBV6-1 with TRBJ2-7; D possibly corresponds to TRBD1 (6 bases). The CDR3 covers 13 residues. Between the trimmed V and J ends, which lost 7 bases and 7 bases, there was a span of 17 bases. Germline assignment: CDR1 MNHNS and CDR2 SASEGT.

This clone was detected a few times. As DNA, the CDR3 is TGTGCCAGCTCACCACCTACCGGGACAGGGACATACAATCAGCCCCAGCATTTT. Amino acid sequence: CASSPPTGTGTYNQPQHF. J is TRBJ1-5 and V is TRBV18; 9 bases fit TRBD1. Germline-derived CDR1 and CDR2 are KGHSH and LQKENI. The CDR3 length is 18 residues. After removal of 0 bases from V and 3 bases from J, the junction contained 9 bases not matched to a gene.

The chain employs TRBV29-1 and TRBJ2-2; D ambiguous. The V and J ends lost 7 bases and 8 bases respectively, with 14 bases between them. Germline V CDR1 and CDR2: SQVTM, ANQGSEA. The CDR3 consists of 12 residues. The CDR3 DNA is TGCAGCGCCTTGGTCCCCGGAGGGGAGCTGTTTTTT. Translated: CSALVPGGELFF.

This clone has just a few counts. The chain couples TRBV9 to TRBJ1-2; a possible D gene is TRBD1 (5 bases). Trimming left V 4 bases short and J 4 bases short, with 17 bases between. This CDR3 has 15 amino acids. The germline V gene encodes CDR1 SGDLS and CDR2 YYNGEE. The CDR3 DNA reads as TGTGCCAGCAGCCCGCGGGGGGATTCGGGCTATGGCTACACCTTC. This sequence encodes CASSPRGDSGYGYTF. The variable domain in full, completed from reference TRBV9 and TRBJ1-2, reads DSGVTQTPKHLITATGQRVTLRCSPRSGDLSVYWYQQSLDQGLQFLIQYYNGEERAKGNILERFSAQQFPDLHSELNLSSLELGDSALYFCASSPRGDSGYGYTFGSGTRLTVV.

This clone showed up just a few times. The chain employs TRBV19 and TRBJ1-5, with TRBD1 as a possible D gene (6 bases). Germline loops: CDR1 LNHDA, CDR2 SQIVND (reference sequence). Trimming shortened V by 7 bases and J by 1 base, and 17 bases separated the two germline ends. The CDR3 extends over 16 amino acids. The CDR3 sequence is CASTDGGQMSNQPQHF. In nucleotides, the CDR3 is TGTGCCAGTACCGACGGGGGGCAAATGAGCAATCAGCCCCAGCATTTT.

This chain connects TRBV5-1 to TRBJ2-2; maybe TRBD1 (6 bases). V was cut by 4 bases and J by 1 base, with 8 bases left in between. CDR1 is SGHRS, CDR2 YFSETQ, per germline. The CDR3 is made up of 14 amino acids. CDR3 sequence: CASSVTGNTGELFF. Written as DNA, the CDR3 is TGCGCCAGCAGCGTGACAGGGAACACCGGGGAGCTGTTTTTT.

The chain recombines TRBV9 with TRBJ1-2; D unresolved. CDR1 and CDR2 (germline): SGDLS, YYNGEE. The CDR3 length is 17 residues. Trimming left V 0 bases short and J 4 bases short, with 19 bases between. CDR3 protein: CASSVGRGPLHFYGYTF. The CDR3 DNA is TGTGCCAGCAGCGTAGGACGAGGACCCCTCCACTTCTATGGCTACACCTTC. Combining the CDR3 with reference TRBV9 and TRBJ1-2 gives the whole variable domain DSGVTQTPKHLITATGQRVTLRCSPRSGDLSVYWYQQSLDQGLQFLIQYYNGEERAKGNILERFSAQQFPDLHSELNLSSLELGDSALYFCASSVGRGPLHFYGYTFGSGTRLTVV.

This clone appeared a few times. The gene calls are TRBV11-2 and TRBJ2-4; perhaps TRBD2 as D (6 bases). The V and J ends lost 3 bases and 6 bases respectively, with 9 bases between them. The germline V gene encodes CDR1 SGHAT and CDR2 FQNNGV. This CDR3 is 13 amino acids long. The CDR3 loop reads CASSFGGRNIQYF. Here the CDR3 DNA reads TGTGCCAGCAGCTTTGGAGGGCGAAACATTCAGTACTTC.

This clone appeared a few times. The rearrangement links TRBV4-3 to TRBJ2-3; 8 bases are shared with TRBD2. Germline-derived CDR1 and CDR2 are LGHNA and YSLEER. This CDR3 spans 21 amino acids. The ends lost 3 bases at V and 2 bases at J; junction bases unmatched: 22. The CDR3, as DNA: TGCGCCAGCAGCCAGGATCCGAAGGCGGGGGGTTCCGCTGCTTTCACAGATACGCAGTATTTT. Translated, it gives CASSQDPKAGGSAAFTDTQYF.

The rearrangement uses TRBV10-3 and TRBJ2-2, with TRBD1 identical over 7 bases. The CDR3 is made up of 14 amino acids. V was pared by 5 bases and J by 4 bases, with 4 bases of the junction left unmatched. In germline, CDR1 is ENHRY, CDR2 SYGVKD. The CDR3 nucleotides read TGTGCCATCAGTTCGGGACAGACCACCGGGGAGCTGTTTTTT. Its translation is CAISSGQTTGELFF.

The J gene is TRBJ1-6, the V gene TRBV5-4; D is perhaps TRBD1 (6 bases). There are 15 residues in the CDR3. The V gene's germline CDR1 is SGHNT and CDR2 YYREEE (reference sequence). V lost 0 bases and J 8 bases, leaving 12 bases between the germline ends. DNA for the CDR3: TGTGCCAGCAGCTTGGAACAGGGAAGGTATTCACCCCTCCACTTT. It codes for CASSLEQGRYSPLHF.

In the case of this clone: This specimen includes other DNA sequences encoding the same CDR3. The chain joins TRBV29-1 to TRBJ1-2; D is ambiguous. CDR1 is SQVTM and CDR2 is ANQGSEA in the germline V gene. The CDR3 length is 11 residues. V was clipped by 4 bases and J by 2 bases, with 5 bases between them. CDR3 in DNA: TGCAGCGTTGGAGGGAACTATGGCTACACCTTC. This gives the protein CSVGGNYGYTF.

The chain combines TRBV14 with TRBJ1-4; weak D call: TRBD1 (6 bases). V was pared by 3 bases and J by 7 bases, with 12 bases between. The CDR3 extends over 14 amino acids. CDR1 SGHDN and CDR2 FVKESK come from the germline V gene. In DNA, the CDR3 is TGTGCCAGCAGCCACAACAGGGCTAGTGAAAAACTGTTTTTT. Protein sequence: CASSHNRASEKLFF.

The CDR3 sequence is CASSLDRTDTQYF. The CDR3 region has the DNA TGTGCCAGCAGCCTTGACAGGACAGATACGCAGTATTTT. The chain has TRBV7-3 and TRBJ2-3; perhaps TRBD1 as D (6 bases). In germline, CDR1 is SGHTA, CDR2 FQGTGA. The V gene lost 5 bases and the J gene lost 3 bases, with 9 bases spanning the gap. The CDR3 runs 13 residues.

This clone was seen a handful of times. The same CDR3 can be traced to other DNA sequences in this sample. The chain links TRBV5-1 to TRBJ1-4; D possibly corresponds to TRBD1 (5 bases). Trimming shortened V by 0 bases and J by 5 bases, and 8 bases separated the two germline ends. The CDR3 consists of 14 residues. Germline assignment: CDR1 SGHRS and CDR2 YFSETQ. The CDR3: CASSLDRTNEKLFF. The CDR3 nucleotides are TGCGCCAGCAGCTTGGACAGGACCAATGAAAAACTGTTTTTT.

There are a few counts of this clone. The V call is TRBV7-6, the J call TRBJ1-1; TRBD1 matches 8 bases. This CDR3 comprises 14 residues. The V gene end was trimmed by 0 bases and the J gene end by 8 bases; junction bases not matched to a gene: 5. Germline V CDR1 and CDR2: SGHVS, FNYEAQ. Here the CDR3 reads CASSLAGQGAEAFF. As DNA, the CDR3 is TGTGCCAGCAGCTTAGCAGGACAGGGAGCCGAAGCTTTCTTT.